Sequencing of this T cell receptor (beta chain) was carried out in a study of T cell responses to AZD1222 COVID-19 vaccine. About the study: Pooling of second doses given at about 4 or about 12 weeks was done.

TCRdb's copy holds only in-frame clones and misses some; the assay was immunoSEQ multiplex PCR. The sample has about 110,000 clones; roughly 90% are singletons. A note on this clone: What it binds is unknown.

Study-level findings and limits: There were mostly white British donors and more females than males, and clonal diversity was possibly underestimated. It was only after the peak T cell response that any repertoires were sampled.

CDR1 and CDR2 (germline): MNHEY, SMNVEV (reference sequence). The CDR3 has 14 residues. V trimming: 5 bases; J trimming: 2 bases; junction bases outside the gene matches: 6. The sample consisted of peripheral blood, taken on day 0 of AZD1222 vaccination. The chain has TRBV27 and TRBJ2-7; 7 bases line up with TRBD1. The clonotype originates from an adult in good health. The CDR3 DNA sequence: TGTGCCAGCAGTATGACAGGGATTGCCTACGAGCAGTACTTC. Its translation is CASSMTGIAYEQYF.